This T cell receptor (beta chain) appears in the sequencing data of a study of vaccination and CD4 T cells after COVID-19. Across the whole study: Mild disease affected 8 to 10 convalescent patients and severe disease one, all SARS-CoV-2 positive by nasal swab PCR. Median draw time for post-COVID samples was 101 days post-diagnosis (range 35 to 161).

The CDR3 is made up of 14 amino acids. Deletions cut 5 bases from V and 6 bases from J, with 17 bases between. Germline CDR1 and CDR2: LNHDA and SQIVND (reference sequence). One entry per CDR3 protein, called by TCRdb with MiXCR from the PCR reads. The sample consists of about 18,000 distinct CDR3 sequences, about 59% of them appearing once. Study-level results: Convalescent patients had a median roughly 87% of reactive clones appearing only post-vaccination. Convalescent patients displayed spike mono-reactivity in 304 of 307 vaccine-specific clones.

In the case of this clonotype: Its antigen is unknown.

This receptor was taken from a human donor who had recovered from COVID-19. The chain is built from TRBV19 and TRBJ2-7; D is undetermined. Sequenced here: CD4+ T cells from blood, sampled before SARS-CoV-2 vaccination. The CDR3 loop reads CASSLDYPMAEQYF. Here the CDR3 DNA reads TGTGCCAGTAGTTTGGATTACCCCATGGCCGAGCAGTACTTC.